This T cell receptor (beta chain) was documented in a study of T cells after yellow fever vaccination. TCRdb re-analysed the 5' RACE reads in MiXCR, keeping a single row per CDR3 protein. The sample records hundreds of thousands of distinct CDR3 sequences, around 3.6% being singletons. This clonotype was picked up many times. The length of the CDR3 is 11 residues. In germline, CDR1 is MNHEY, CDR2 SVGEGT. Deletions cut 5 bases from V and 6 bases from J, with 8 bases between. V usage is TRBV6-2 or TRBV6-3 and J usage is TRBJ2-7; no reliable D call. This specimen was PBMCs, taken on the day of the yellow fever booster vaccination. This clonotype was obtained from a man between 18 and 35 years old who received the YFV17D yellow fever vaccine. CDR3 nucleotide sequence: TGTGCCAGCAGTCTCCGGGTCGAGCAGTACTTC. This encodes CASSLRVEQYF.